The source of this T cell receptor (beta chain) is a study of post-analysis software for immune sequencing data. General study results and limits: When patients were compared with controls, 5 or 6 TRBV segments were more frequent, TRBV5-6, TRBV5-1 and TRBV20-1 among them.

TCR beta libraries were prepared from cDNA with unique molecular identifiers. TCRdb reprocessed the PCR reads via MiXCR and lists one record per CDR3 protein. Among under 900,000 distinct CDR3 sequences, roughly 50% were seen once, and the ten largest hold about 4.5%. The CDR3 sequence is 15 residues long. Trimming left V 5 bases short and J 7 bases short, with 23 bases between. Germline CDR1 is DFQATT and CDR2 is SNEGSKA (reference sequence). Concerning this clonotype: As yet, its antigen is unknown.

Specimen: blood. This rearrangement joins TRBV20-1 to TRBJ1-2, with D perhaps TRBD1 (5 bases). The clonotype comes from a girl between 5 and 17 years old with multiple sclerosis. CDR3 amino acids: CSAPGRGSLAGGYTF. The CDR3 nucleotides are TGCAGTGCTCCAGGGAGAGGGAGCCTCGCCGGTGGCTACACCTTC.